These 6 T cell receptor beta chains share one sample of origin, sequenced in a study of blood T cell repertoires in COVID-19 (dated by TCRdb to the early 2020s). The library was produced with the immunoSEQ multiplex PCR assay. The immuneACCESS repertoire file appears here via TCRdb, limited to in-frame rearrangements. These files lack a portion of the clones; in checked studies, under half of the deficit traces to unresolved V genes, and the cause of the others is not known. This sample is represented by 150,000 to 200,000 clones; approximately 87% of them were singletons. Clones ranked in the top ten supply 3.7% of the sample. The sequenced material came from peripheral blood. These receptors were collected from a man younger than 35 with active or convalescent COVID-19.

The chain employs TRBV19 and TRBJ1-2; TRBD1 matches at 9 bases. The CDR3 runs to 12 residues. V lost 9 bases to trimming and J lost 6 bases; unmatched junction nucleotides: 5. Germline values: CDR1 LNHDA, CDR2 SQIVND (reference sequence). CDR3: CASIDRGNGYTF. In nucleotides, the CDR3 is TGTGCCAGCATAGACAGGGGGAATGGCTACACCTTC. Complete variable domain (other parts from reference TRBV19 and TRBJ1-2): DGGITQSPKYLFRKEGQNVTLSCEQNLNHDAMYWYRQDPGQGLRLIYYSQIVNDFQKGDIAEGYSVSREKKESFPLTVTSAQKNPTAFYLCASIDRGNGYTFGSGTRLTVV.

This chain uses TRBV27 with TRBJ2-6, with TRBD1 identical over 7 bases. This CDR3 spans 18 amino acids. Germline-derived CDR1 and CDR2 are MNHEY and SMNVEV (reference sequence). The V segment lost 0 bases and the J segment 0 bases; nucleotides outside the gene matches: 5. Written as DNA, the CDR3 is TGTGCCAGCAGTTTATCGATAGGGGGCCTCTCTGGGGCCAACGTCCTGACTTTC. This codes for CASSLSIGGLSGANVLTF.

The gene calls are TRBV19 and TRBJ2-3; D ambiguous. V lost 1 base, J lost 2 bases, and 10 bases lay in between. In germline, CDR1 is LNHDA, CDR2 SQIVND (reference sequence). The CDR3 runs 15 residues. The CDR3: CASSIVRAATDTQYF. CDR3 DNA sequence: TGTGCCAGTAGTATAGTACGAGCCGCCACAGATACGCAGTATTTT.

The chain employs TRBV5-5 and TRBJ1-5; D is ambiguous. V dropped 0 bases and J dropped 3 bases, with 10 bases sitting between them. CDR3 length equals 15 residues. From germline, CDR1 is SGHKS and CDR2 YYEKEE (reference sequence). The CDR3 DNA reads as TGTGCCAGCAGCTTGGACGGAGCATTCAATCAGCCCCAGCATTTT. Amino acid sequence: CASSLDGAFNQPQHF.

The gene calls are TRBV30 and TRBJ2-3; weak D call: TRBD2 (6 bases). This CDR3 region has 13 residues. CDR1 and CDR2 (germline): GTSNPN, SVGIG (reference sequence). V shed 4 bases and J shed 8 bases, with 16 bases lying between them. The CDR3 here is CAWIRAGGGTQYF. For the CDR3, the DNA is TGTGCCTGGATCAGGGCCGGGGGTGGTACGCAGTATTTT.

This clone has a single count. The V call is TRBV7-8, the J call TRBJ2-2; maybe TRBD2 (5 bases). Germline CDR1 SGHVS, CDR2 FQNEAQ. The CDR3 sequence is 15 residues long. Trimming pared 4 bases from V and 0 bases from J, leaving 9 bases between. CDR3: CASSSRLPNTGELFF. DNA for the CDR3: TGTGCCAGCAGCTCCCGACTACCGAACACCGGGGAGCTGTTTTTT.